These 9 T cell receptor beta chains share one sample of origin, sequenced in a study of blood T cell repertoires in COVID-19. Sequencing used immunoSEQ multiplex PCR; TCRdb keeps in-frame clones, though not all of them. Of approximately 150,000 clones listed, more than 70% are singletons. The sequenced sample consisted of peripheral blood. All receptors derive from a woman aged 45 to 65 with acute or convalescent COVID-19.

The chain is built from TRBV29-1 and TRBJ1-1; no definite D call. The germline CDR1 and CDR2 sequences are SQVTM and ANQGSEA. There are 9 residues in the CDR3. Trimming removed 1 base from V and 10 bases from J, with 4 bases in between. CDR3 protein: CSVEASAFF. DNA of the CDR3: TGCAGCGTTGAAGCTTCAGCTTTCTTT.

The rearrangement uses TRBV7-9 and TRBJ1-4; the D gene is possibly TRBD1 (5 bases). Germline CDR1 and CDR2: SEHNR and FQNEAQ (reference sequence). V was pared by 1 base and J by 8 bases, with 14 bases between. The CDR3 runs 15 residues. CDR3 bases: TGTGCCAGCAGCTTAGTCCAGGGAATTGAGGAAAAACTGTTTTTT. This gives the protein CASSLVQGIEEKLFF.

This chain uses TRBV5-1 with TRBJ2-1, with 7 bases identical to TRBD1. The V and J ends lost 4 bases and 9 bases, in that order; junction bases with no gene match: 7. This CDR3 region has 13 residues. Germline V gene data show CDR1 as SGHRS and CDR2 as YFSETQ. CDR3 protein: CASSIGQATEQFF. The CDR3 nucleotides are TGCGCCAGCAGCATCGGACAGGCAACTGAGCAGTTCTTC.

The chain combines TRBV6-5 with TRBJ1-6; D gene uncertain. The CDR3 consists of 16 residues. Germline V gene sequence: CDR1 MNHEY, CDR2 SVGAGI. Deletions cut 0 bases from V and 9 bases from J, with 15 bases between. The CDR3 loop is CASSYSGAADGSPLHF. The CDR3 DNA reads as TGTGCCAGCAGTTACTCGGGAGCGGCCGACGGTTCACCCCTCCACTTT.

This clone appeared a few times. The chain couples TRBV27 to TRBJ1-4, with 9 bases lining up with TRBD1. The CDR3 length is 15 residues. CDR1 is MNHEY, CDR2 SMNVEV, per germline (reference sequence). After removal of 2 bases from V and 5 bases from J, the junction contained 3 bases not matched to a gene. The CDR3 DNA is TGTGCCAGCAGTTTAGGACAGGGGAGGAATGAAAAACTGTTTTTT. Translating it yields CASSLGQGRNEKLFF.

The V and J genes are TRBV28 and TRBJ2-3; D possibly corresponds to TRBD2 (6 bases). The CDR3 length is 14 residues. Germline V gene sequence: CDR1 MDHEN, CDR2 SYDVKM. The V gene lost 7 bases and the J gene lost 2 bases, with 13 bases spanning the gap. Here the CDR3 reads CASIRGTSTDTQYF. CDR3 nucleotides: TGTGCCAGCATACGGGGGACCTCCACAGATACGCAGTATTTT.

The chain combines TRBV6-5 with TRBJ2-7; 9 positions match TRBD1. This CDR3 contains 15 residues. V lost 0 bases to trimming and J lost 5 bases; unmatched junction nucleotides: 5. The germline CDR1 and CDR2 sequences are MNHEY and SVGAGI. CDR3: CASSYSWTGDHEQYF. DNA of the CDR3: TGTGCCAGCAGTTACTCATGGACAGGGGACCACGAGCAGTACTTC.

The rearrangement links TRBV5-6 to TRBJ2-1, with D unclear. The V end was cut by 3 bases, the J end by 7 bases, with 5 bases between. Germline lookup yields CDR1 SGHDT and CDR2 YYEEEE. This CDR3 is 11 amino acids long. Here the CDR3 reads CASSSRNEQFF. The CDR3 coding sequence is TGTGCCAGCAGCTCCAGGAATGAGCAGTTCTTC. The variable domain in full, with the rest retrieved from reference TRBV5-6 and TRBJ2-1, is DAGVTQSPTHLIKTRGQQVTLRCSPKSGHDTVSWYQQALGQGPQFIFQYYEEEERQRGNFPDRFSGHQFPNYSSELNVNALLLGDSALYLCASSSRNEQFFGPGTRLTVL.

The rearrangement uses TRBV27 and TRBJ1-6; D is perhaps TRBD1 (5 bases). Trimming left V 8 bases short and J 10 bases short, with 15 bases between. The CDR3 is 13 amino acids. The germline gives CDR1 MNHEY, CDR2 SMNVEV (reference sequence). The CDR3 protein is CASPPGRGSPLHF. The CDR3 DNA follows: TGTGCCAGCCCCCCCGGGAGGGGATCACCCCTCCACTTT.